Listed here is a single TCR beta chain. Antigen unknown. The source of the sample is a study of Ad26.COV2.S vaccination and SARS-CoV-2 variants. In the study overall: Of the COV1001 trial arms, the Ad26.COV2.S arm included the donor. Study-level results: Placebo and vaccine recipients had non-spike TCR breadth that was similar. Measurements of TCR breadth and depth may have given underestimates of the total T cell responses.

Produced via immunoSEQ multiplex PCR; TCRdb's table is partial and in-frame only. The table lists approximately 280,000 clones, roughly 86% of them singletons. Stated treatment: roughly 18 received Ad26.COV2.S at low or high dose, single or two shots; roughly 5 received placebo; per-sample allocation not given. Material that was analyzed had been drawn on day 63 after the first vaccine or placebo injection. The TCR sequence derives from a person between 18 and 59 years old who received the Ad26.COV2.S COVID-19 vaccine or a placebo. This specimen consisted of peripheral blood, obtained in a trial of Ad26.COV2.S vaccine versus placebo.

The CDR3 sequence is CASSLDPSGRTDTQYF. For the CDR3, the DNA is TGCGCCAGCAGCTTGGATCCTAGCGGCCGCACAGATACGCAGTATTTT. This chain joins TRBV5-1 and TRBJ2-3, with 7 bases matching TRBD2. V lost 0 bases and J lost 1; bases outside the gene matches: 5. Germline loops: CDR1 SGHRS, CDR2 YFSETQ. This CDR3 spans 16 amino acids.